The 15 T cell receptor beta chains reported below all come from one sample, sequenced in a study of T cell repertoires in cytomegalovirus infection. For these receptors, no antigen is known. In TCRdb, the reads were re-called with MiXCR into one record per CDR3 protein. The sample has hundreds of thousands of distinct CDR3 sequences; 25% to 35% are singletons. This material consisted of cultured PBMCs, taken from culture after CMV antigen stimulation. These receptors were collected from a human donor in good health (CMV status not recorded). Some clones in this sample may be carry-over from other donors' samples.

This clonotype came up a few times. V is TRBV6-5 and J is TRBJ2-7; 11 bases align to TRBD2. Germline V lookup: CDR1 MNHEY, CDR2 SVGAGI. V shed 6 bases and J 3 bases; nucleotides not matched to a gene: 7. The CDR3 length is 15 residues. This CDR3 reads CASSQLAGVLYEQYV. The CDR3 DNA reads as TGTGCCAGCAGCCAACTAGCGGGAGTGCTCTACGAGCAGTACGTC.

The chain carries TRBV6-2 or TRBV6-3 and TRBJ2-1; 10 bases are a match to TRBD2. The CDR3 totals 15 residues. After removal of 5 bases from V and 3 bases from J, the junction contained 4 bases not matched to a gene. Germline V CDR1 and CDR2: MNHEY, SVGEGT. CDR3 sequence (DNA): TGTGCCAGCAGTACGGGACTAGCGCACTACAATGAGCAGTTCTTC. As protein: CASSTGLAHYNEQFF.

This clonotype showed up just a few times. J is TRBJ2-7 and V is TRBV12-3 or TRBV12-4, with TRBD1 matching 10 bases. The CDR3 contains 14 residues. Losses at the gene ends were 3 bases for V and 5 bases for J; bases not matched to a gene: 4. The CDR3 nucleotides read TGTGCCAGCAGTTTGGTTGGGACAGGGGACGAGCAGTACTTC. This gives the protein CASSLVGTGDEQYF.

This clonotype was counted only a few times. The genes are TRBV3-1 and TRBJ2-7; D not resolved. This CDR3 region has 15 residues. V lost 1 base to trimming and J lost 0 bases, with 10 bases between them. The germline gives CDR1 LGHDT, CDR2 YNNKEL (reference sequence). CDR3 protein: CASSQGPASSYEQYF. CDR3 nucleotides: TGTGCCAGCAGCCAAGGGCCCGCGAGCTCCTACGAGCAGTACTTC.

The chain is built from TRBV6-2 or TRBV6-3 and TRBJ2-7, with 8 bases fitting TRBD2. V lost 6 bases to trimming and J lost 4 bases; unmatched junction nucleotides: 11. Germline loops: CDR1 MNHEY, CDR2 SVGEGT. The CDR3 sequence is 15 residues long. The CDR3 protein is CASSPTGGRRYEQYV. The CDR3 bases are TGTGCCAGCAGCCCAACGGGCGGGAGGAGGTACGAGCAGTACGTC.

CDR3 protein: CAITGGSGYEQYF. In DNA form, the CDR3 reads TGTGCCATCACCGGCGGGAGCGGGTACGAGCAGTACTTC. The chain links TRBV10-3 to TRBJ2-7; TRBD2 aligns across 7 bases. After removal of 7 bases from V and 4 bases from J, the junction contained 7 bases not matched to a gene. There are 13 residues in the CDR3. Germline-derived CDR1 and CDR2 are ENHRY and SYGVKD.

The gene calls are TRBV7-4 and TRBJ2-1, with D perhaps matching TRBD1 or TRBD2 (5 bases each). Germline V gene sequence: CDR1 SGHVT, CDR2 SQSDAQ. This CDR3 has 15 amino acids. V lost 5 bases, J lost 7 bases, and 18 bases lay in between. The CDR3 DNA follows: TGTGCCAGCAGCCCCACCGGGACCACTTGGAATGAGCAGTTCTTC. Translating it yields CASSPTGTTWNEQFF. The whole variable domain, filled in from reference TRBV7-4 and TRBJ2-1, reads GAGVSQSPRYKVAKRGRDVALRCDSISGHVTLYWYRQTLGQGSEVLTYSQSDAQRDKSGRPSGRFSAERPERSVSTLKIQRTEQGDSAVYLCASSPTGTTWNEQFFGPGTRLTVL.

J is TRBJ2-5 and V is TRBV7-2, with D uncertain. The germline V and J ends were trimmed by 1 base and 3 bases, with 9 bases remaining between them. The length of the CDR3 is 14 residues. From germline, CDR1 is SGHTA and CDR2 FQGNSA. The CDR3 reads CASSLGPWEETQYF. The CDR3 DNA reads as TGTGCCAGCAGCTTAGGACCGTGGGAAGAGACCCAGTACTTC.

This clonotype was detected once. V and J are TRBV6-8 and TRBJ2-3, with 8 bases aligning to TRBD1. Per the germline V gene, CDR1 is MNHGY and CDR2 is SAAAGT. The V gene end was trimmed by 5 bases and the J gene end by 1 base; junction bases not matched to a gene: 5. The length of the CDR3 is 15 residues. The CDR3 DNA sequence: TGTGCCAGCAGTCCTAGGACAGGGCGCACAGATACGCAGTATTTT. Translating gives CASSPRTGRTDTQYF.

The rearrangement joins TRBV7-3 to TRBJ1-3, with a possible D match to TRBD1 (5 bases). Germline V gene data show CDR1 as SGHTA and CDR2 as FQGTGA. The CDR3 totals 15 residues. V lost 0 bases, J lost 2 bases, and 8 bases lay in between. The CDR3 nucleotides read TGTGCCAGCAGCTTAACGAAGGGGACTGGAAACACCATATATTTT. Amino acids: CASSLTKGTGNTIYF. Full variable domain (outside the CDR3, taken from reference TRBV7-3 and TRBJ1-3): GAGVSQTPSNKVTEKGKYVELRCDPISGHTALYWYRQSLGQGPEFLIYFQGTGAADDSGLPNDRFFAVRPEGSVSTLKIQRTERGDSAVYLCASSLTKGTGNTIYFGEGSWLTVV.

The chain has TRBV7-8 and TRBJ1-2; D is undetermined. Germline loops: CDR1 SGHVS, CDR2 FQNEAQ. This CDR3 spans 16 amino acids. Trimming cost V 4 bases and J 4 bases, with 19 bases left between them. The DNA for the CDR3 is TGTGCCAGCAGCTCCAACCTCCGGGGTTCTATCTATGGCTACACCTTC. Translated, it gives CASSSNLRGSIYGYTF.

CDR3 DNA sequence: TGCGCCAGCAGCTTCCTAAGTGCGATGAACACTGAAGCTTTCTTT. It codes for CASSFLSAMNTEAFF. The chain is built from TRBV5-1 and TRBJ1-1; D gene uncertain. Germline V gene data show CDR1 as SGHRS and CDR2 as YFSETQ. Trimming took 2 bases from V and 0 from J, leaving 11 bases between them. The length of the CDR3 is 15 residues.

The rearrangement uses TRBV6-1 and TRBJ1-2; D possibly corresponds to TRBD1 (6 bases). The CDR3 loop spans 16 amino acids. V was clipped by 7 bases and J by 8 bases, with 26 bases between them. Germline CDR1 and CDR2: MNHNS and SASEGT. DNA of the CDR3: TGTGCCAGCACCACGGCACGAAGTCGGGGGGCGCGAGGCTACACCTTC. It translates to CASTTARSRGARGYTF.

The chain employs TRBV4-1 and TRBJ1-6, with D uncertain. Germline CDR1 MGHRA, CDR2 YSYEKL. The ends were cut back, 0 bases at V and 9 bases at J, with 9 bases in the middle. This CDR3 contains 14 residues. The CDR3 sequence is CASSQESNGSPLHF. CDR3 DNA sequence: TGCGCCAGCAGCCAAGAGTCGAACGGTTCACCCCTCCACTTT.

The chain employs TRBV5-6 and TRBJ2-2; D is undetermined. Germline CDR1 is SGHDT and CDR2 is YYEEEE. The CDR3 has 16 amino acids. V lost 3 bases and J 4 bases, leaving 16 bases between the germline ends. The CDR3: CASSSVRTVFTGELFF. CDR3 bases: TGTGCCAGCAGCTCGGTCAGGACGGTCTTCACCGGGGAGCTGTTTTTT.